A selection of T cell receptor beta chains follows, all from one sample in a study of cytomegalovirus exposure and HLA in healthy donors. The assay was immunoSEQ multiplex PCR, and TCRdb's table has in-frame clones only and misses some. The sample records around 130,000 clones, more than 60% being singletons. Source material: PBMCs. The source of these receptors is a woman younger than 30 in good health and CMV-seronegative. Each CDR3 is given with its conserved first and last residue.

CDR3 protein: CASSPGGITGELFF
J gene: TRBJ2-2
V gene: TRBV18

CDR3 protein: CASSLVAGGDYYNEQFF
J gene: TRBJ2-1
V gene: TRBV7-9

CDR3 protein: CASSPRLENYEQFF
J gene: TRBJ2-1
V gene: TRBV18

CDR3 protein: CASSDRVGFVGTDTQYF
J gene: TRBJ2-3
V gene: TRBV4-1

CDR3 protein: CASSDGGRQIDEQYF
J gene: TRBJ2-7
V gene: TRBV2

CDR3 protein: CAAGTGTRHNEQFF
J gene: TRBJ2-1
V gene: TRBV2

CDR3 protein: CAWRGLAGHGELFF
J gene: TRBJ2-2
V gene: TRBV30

CDR3 protein: CASSPDRGSTEAFF
J gene: TRBJ1-1
V gene: TRBV5-1

CDR3 protein: CASSLEVAPIRTEYGYTF
J gene: TRBJ1-2
V gene: TRBV7-8

CDR3 protein: CAWGLAVVEQFF
J gene: TRBJ2-1
V gene: TRBV30

CDR3 protein: CASRFSNEQYF
J gene: TRBJ2-7
V gene: TRBV27

CDR3 protein: CAISGFRTGAPKGTDTQYF
J gene: TRBJ2-3
V gene: TRBV10-3

CDR3 protein: CAWDGGASNQPQHF
J gene: TRBJ1-5
V gene: TRBV30

CDR3 protein: CASSRDRAGYTF
J gene: TRBJ1-2
V gene: TRBV5-6

CDR3 protein: CASNRGTDTQYF
J gene: TRBJ2-3
V gene: TRBV25-1

CDR3 protein: CASSILAGGSYNEQFF
J gene: TRBJ2-1
V gene: TRBV19

CDR3 protein: CASSWTVQETQYF
J gene: TRBJ2-5
V gene: TRBV6-5

CDR3 protein: CASSVSGRVNYGYTF
J gene: TRBJ1-2
V gene: TRBV2

CDR3 protein: CASSPGRDEQFF
J gene: TRBJ2-1
V gene: TRBV5-6

CDR3 protein: CASSLNGYEAFF
J gene: TRBJ1-1
V gene: TRBV5-4

CDR3 protein: CASSLGQDNEKLFF
J gene: TRBJ1-4
V gene: TRBV5-1

CDR3 protein: CAMSPGLVFLEQFF
J gene: TRBJ2-1
V gene: TRBV10-3

CDR3 protein: CASGLVQGLAVKETQYF
J gene: TRBJ2-5
V gene: TRBV12-5

CDR3 protein: CASKLGQGIIEQYF
J gene: TRBJ2-7
V gene: TRBV6-1

CDR3 protein: CASSDVQVSYEQYF
J gene: TRBJ2-7
V gene: TRBV2

CDR3 protein: CASSDSLTSGRYEQYF
J gene: TRBJ2-7
V gene: TRBV25-1

CDR3 protein: CSVVWQARHNEQFF
J gene: TRBJ2-1
V gene: TRBV29-1

CDR3 protein: CASSPRTEPYEQYF
J gene: TRBJ2-7
V gene: TRBV9

CDR3 protein: CATRYSGMGQETQYF
J gene: TRBJ2-5
V gene: TRBV15

CDR3 protein: CASSLRQESLNEQFF
J gene: TRBJ2-1
V gene: TRBV19

CDR3 protein: CASSWGLAGEGDEQYF
J gene: TRBJ2-7
V gene: TRBV5-6

CDR3 protein: CASSLGTGAGYTF
J gene: TRBJ1-2
V gene: TRBV6-6

CDR3 protein: CASSIQAGGEETQYF
J gene: TRBJ2-5
V gene: TRBV7-2

CDR3 protein: CAWREGREAFF
J gene: TRBJ1-1
V gene: TRBV30

CDR3 protein: CASSWGTGNDEQYF
J gene: TRBJ2-7
V gene: TRBV7-6

CDR3 protein: CASSVDRVTYNEQFF
J gene: TRBJ2-1
V gene: TRBV9

CDR3 protein: CSIGQLYGYTF
J gene: TRBJ1-2
V gene: TRBV29-1

CDR3 protein: CASRLTGQFYSNQPQHF
J gene: TRBJ1-5
V gene: TRBV27

CDR3 protein: CASSPSGGALNTEAFF
J gene: TRBJ1-1
V gene: TRBV28

CDR3 protein: CASTNSGGVTEAFF
J gene: TRBJ1-1
V gene: TRBV6-5

CDR3 protein: CASSLAAGREETQYF
J gene: TRBJ2-5
V gene: TRBV5-1

CDR3 protein: CASSIDRSLLEAFF
J gene: TRBJ1-1
V gene: TRBV27

CDR3 protein: CAWAALITDTQYF
J gene: TRBJ2-3
V gene: TRBV30

CDR3 protein: CASSEPAGGQNEQFF
J gene: TRBJ2-1
V gene: TRBV10-1

CDR3 protein: CASGLAHNQPQHF
J gene: TRBJ1-5
V gene: TRBV12-5

CDR3 protein: CASSEGVGSGYTF
J gene: TRBJ1-2
V gene: TRBV6-1